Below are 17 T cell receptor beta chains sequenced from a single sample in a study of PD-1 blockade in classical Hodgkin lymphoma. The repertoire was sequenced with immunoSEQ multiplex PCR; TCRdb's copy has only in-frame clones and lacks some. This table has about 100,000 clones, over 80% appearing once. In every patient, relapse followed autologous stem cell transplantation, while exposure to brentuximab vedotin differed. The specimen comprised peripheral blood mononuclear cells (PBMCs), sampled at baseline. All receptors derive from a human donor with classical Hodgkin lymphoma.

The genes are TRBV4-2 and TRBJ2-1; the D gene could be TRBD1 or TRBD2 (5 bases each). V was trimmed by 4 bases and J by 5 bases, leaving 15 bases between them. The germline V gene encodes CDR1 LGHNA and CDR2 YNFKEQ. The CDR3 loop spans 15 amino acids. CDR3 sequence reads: CASSPDLRGHNEQFF. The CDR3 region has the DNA TGTGCCAGCAGCCCTGATCTTAGGGGACACAATGAGCAGTTCTTC.

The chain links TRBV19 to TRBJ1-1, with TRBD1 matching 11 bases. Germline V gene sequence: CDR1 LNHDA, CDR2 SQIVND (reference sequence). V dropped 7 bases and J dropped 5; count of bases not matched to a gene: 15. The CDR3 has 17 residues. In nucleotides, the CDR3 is TGTGCCAGTAACACCCCCGGGGGACAGGGGGTGCGAACTGAAGCTTTCTTT. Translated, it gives CASNTPGGQGVRTEAFF.

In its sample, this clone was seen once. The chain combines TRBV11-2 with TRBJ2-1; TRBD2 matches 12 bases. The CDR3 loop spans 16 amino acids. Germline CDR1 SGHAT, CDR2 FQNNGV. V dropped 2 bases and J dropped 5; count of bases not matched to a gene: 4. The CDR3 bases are TGTGCCAGCAGCTTACCAGGGACTAGCGGGCACAATGAGCAGTTCTTC. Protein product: CASSLPGTSGHNEQFF.

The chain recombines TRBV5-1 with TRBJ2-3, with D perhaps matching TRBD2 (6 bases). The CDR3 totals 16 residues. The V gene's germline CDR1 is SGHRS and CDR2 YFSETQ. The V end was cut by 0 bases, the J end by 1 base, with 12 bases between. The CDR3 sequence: CASSLGGGTRTDTQYF. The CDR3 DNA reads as TGCGCCAGCAGCTTGGGCGGCGGGACCCGCACAGATACGCAGTATTTT. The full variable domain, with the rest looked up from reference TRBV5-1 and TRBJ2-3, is KAGVTQTPRYLIKTRGQQVTLSCSPISGHRSVSWYQQTPGQGLQFLFEYFSETQRNKGNFPGRFSGRQFSNSRSEMNVSTLELGDSALYLCASSLGGGTRTDTQYFGPGTRLTVL.

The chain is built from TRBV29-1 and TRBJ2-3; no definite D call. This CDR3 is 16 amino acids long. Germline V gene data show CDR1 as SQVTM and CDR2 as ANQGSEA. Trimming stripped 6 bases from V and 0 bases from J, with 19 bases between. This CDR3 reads CSVRGGRGPSTDTQYF. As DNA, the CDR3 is TGCAGCGTCAGAGGTGGGCGCGGACCGAGCACAGATACGCAGTATTTT.

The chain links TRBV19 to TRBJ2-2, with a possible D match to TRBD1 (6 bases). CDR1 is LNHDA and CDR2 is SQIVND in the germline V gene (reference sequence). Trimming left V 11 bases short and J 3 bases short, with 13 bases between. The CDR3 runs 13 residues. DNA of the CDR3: TGTGCCTCGCGACAGGCGTACACCGGGGAGCTGTTTTTT. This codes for CASRQAYTGELFF.

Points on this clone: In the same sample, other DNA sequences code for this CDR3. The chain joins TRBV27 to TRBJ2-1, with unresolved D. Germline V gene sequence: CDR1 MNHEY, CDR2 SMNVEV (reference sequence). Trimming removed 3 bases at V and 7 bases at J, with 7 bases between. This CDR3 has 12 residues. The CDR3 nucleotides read TGTGCCAGCAGTTTCCGTGGGAATGAGCAGTTCTTC. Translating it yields CASSFRGNEQFF.

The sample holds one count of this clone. CDR3 in DNA: TGTGCCAGCACAAGGCTCGGGACTAGCGGGACCCGACAAGAGACCCAGTACTTC. It codes for CASTRLGTSGTRQETQYF. The chain employs TRBV27 and TRBJ2-5, with 13 bases fitting TRBD2. V trimming: 7 bases; J trimming: 2 bases; junction bases outside the gene matches: 13. The CDR3 totals 18 residues. CDR1 and CDR2 from the germline V gene are MNHEY and SMNVEV (reference sequence).

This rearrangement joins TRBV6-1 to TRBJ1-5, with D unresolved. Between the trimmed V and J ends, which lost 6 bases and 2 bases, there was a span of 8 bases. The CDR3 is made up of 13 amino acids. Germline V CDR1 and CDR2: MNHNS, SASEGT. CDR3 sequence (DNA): TGTGCCAGCAGCTATGATGGCAATCAGCCCCAGCATTTT. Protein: CASSYDGNQPQHF.

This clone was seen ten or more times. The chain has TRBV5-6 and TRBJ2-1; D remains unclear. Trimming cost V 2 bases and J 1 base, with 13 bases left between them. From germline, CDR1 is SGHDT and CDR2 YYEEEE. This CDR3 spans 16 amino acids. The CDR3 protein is CASSFKVTLSYNEQFF. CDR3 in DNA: TGTGCCAGCAGCTTTAAAGTGACTTTGTCCTACAATGAGCAGTTCTTC.

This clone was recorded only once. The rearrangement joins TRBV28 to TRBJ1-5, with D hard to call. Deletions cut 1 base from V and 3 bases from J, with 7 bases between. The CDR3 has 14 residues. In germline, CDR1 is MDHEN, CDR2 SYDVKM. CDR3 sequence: CASSLYGYNQPQHF. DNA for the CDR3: TGTGCCAGCAGTTTATACGGTTACAATCAGCCCCAGCATTTT.

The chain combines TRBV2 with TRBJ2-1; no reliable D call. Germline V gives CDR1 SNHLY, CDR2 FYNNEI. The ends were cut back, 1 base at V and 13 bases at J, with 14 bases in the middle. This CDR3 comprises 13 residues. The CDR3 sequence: CASSEEAGPLQFF. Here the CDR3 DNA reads TGTGCCAGCAGTGAAGAGGCCGGCCCACTCCAGTTCTTC.

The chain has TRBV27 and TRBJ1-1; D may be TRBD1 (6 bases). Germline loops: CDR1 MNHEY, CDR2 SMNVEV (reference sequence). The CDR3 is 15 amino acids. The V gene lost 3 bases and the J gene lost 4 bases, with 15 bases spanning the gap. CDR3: CASSFFNRVGTEAFF. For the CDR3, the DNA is TGTGCCAGCAGTTTTTTCAACAGGGTGGGCACTGAAGCTTTCTTT.

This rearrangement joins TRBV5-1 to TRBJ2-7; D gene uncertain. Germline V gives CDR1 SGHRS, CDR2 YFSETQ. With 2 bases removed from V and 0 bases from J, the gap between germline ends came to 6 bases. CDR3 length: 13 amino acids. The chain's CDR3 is CASSFDNSYEQYF. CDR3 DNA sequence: TGCGCCAGCAGCTTCGACAACTCCTACGAGCAGTACTTC.

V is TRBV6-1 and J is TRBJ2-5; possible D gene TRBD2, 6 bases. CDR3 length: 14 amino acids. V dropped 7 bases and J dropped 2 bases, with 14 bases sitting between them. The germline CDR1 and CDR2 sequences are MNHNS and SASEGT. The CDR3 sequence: CASMRGSQQETQYF. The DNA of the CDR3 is TGTGCCAGCATGCGGGGCAGCCAACAAGAGACCCAGTACTTC.

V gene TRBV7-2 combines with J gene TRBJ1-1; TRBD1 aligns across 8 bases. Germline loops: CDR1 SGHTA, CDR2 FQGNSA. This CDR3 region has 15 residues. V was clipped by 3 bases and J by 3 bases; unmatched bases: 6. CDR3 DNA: TGTGCCAGCAGCTTGGGGGGACAGGCTTACACTGAAGCTTTCTTT. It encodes CASSLGGQAYTEAFF.

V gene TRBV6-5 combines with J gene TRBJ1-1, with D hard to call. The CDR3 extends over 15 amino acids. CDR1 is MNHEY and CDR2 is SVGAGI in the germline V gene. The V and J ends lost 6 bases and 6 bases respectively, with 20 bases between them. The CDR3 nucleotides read TGTGCCAGCAGGCCCGACGGTAAGTCCGGGGCTGAAGCTTTCTTT. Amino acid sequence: CASRPDGKSGAEAFF.